This T cell receptor (beta chain) was sequenced in a study of blood T cell repertoires in COVID-19. The length of the CDR3 is 14 residues. In germline, CDR1 is ENHRY, CDR2 SYGVKD. Trimming took 0 bases from V and 7 from J; bases not matched to a gene: 4. Clones were read by immunoSEQ multiplex PCR, and TCRdb kept only the in-frame ones, dropping some. The sample carries roughly 250,000 clones, about 85% recorded once. Adults between roughly 18 and 89 years of age took part from some 25 US areas. Sequenced material: PBMCs or T cells enriched from blood (not recorded which). The V call is TRBV10-3, the J call TRBJ1-1; 8 bases map to TRBD1. This sequence originates from a woman in her thirties with acute COVID-19. The CDR3 is CAISESRDRIEAFF. CDR3 DNA sequence: TGTGCCATCAGTGAGTCCCGGGACAGGATTGAAGCTTTCTTT.